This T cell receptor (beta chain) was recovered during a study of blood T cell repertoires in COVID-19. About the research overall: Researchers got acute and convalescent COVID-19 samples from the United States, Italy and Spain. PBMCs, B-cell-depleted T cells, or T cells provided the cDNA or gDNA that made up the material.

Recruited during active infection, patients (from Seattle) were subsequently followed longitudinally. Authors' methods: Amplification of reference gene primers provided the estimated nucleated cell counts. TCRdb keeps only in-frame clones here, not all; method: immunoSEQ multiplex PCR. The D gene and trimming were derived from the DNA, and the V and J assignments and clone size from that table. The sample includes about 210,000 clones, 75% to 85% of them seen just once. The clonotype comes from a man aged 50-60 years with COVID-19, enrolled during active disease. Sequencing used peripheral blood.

The CDR3 sequence is CAWSGLGRGNSYNEQFF. CDR3 bases: TGTGCCTGGAGTGGTTTGGGGCGCGGAAATTCCTACAATGAGCAGTTCTTC. The rearrangement joins TRBV30 to TRBJ2-1; D possibly corresponds to TRBD1 (5 bases). V lost 1 base and J lost 1, with 17 bases in between. The germline V gene encodes CDR1 GTSNPN and CDR2 SVGIG (reference sequence). The CDR3 totals 17 residues.